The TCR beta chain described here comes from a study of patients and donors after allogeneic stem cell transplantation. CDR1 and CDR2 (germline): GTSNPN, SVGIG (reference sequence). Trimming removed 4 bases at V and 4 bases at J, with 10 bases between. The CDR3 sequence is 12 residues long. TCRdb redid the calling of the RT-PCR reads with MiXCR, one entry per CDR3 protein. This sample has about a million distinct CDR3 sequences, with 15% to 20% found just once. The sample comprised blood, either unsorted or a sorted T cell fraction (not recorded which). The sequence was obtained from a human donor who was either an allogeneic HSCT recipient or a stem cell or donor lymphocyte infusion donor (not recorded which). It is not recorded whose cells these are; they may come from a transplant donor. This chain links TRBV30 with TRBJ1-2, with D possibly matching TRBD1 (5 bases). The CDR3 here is CAWIGTFYGYTF. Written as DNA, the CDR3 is TGTGCCTGGATAGGGACTTTCTATGGCTACACCTTC.